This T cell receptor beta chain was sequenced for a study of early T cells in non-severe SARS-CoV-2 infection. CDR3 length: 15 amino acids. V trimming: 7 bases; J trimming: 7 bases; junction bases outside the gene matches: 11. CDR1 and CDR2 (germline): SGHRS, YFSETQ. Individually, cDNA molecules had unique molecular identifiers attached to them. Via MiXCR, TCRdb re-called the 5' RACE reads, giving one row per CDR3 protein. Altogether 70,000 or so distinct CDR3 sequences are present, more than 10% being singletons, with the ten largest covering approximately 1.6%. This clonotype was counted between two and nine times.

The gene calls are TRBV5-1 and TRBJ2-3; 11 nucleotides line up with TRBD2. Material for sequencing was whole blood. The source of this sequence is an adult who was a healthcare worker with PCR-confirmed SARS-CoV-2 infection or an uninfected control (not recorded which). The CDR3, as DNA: TGCGCCAGCCGTACGGGGGGACTAGCGGAGAATACGCAGTATTTT. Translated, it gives CASRTGGLAENTQYF.